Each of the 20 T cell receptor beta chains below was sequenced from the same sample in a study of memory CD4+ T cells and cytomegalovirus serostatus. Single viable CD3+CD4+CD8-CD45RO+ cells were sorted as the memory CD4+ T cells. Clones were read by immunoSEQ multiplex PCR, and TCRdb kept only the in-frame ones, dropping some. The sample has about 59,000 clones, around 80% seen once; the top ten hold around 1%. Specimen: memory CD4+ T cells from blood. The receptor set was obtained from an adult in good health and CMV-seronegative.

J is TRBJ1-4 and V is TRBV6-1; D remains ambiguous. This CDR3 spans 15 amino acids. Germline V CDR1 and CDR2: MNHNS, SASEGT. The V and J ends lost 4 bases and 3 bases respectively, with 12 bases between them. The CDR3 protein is CASSVQRGPNEKLFF. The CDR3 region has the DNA TGTGCCAGCAGTGTACAACGGGGTCCTAATGAAAAACTGTTTTTT.

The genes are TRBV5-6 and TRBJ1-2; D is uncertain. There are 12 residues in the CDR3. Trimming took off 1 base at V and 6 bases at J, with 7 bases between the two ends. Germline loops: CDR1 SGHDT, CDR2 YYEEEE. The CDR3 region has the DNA TGTGCCAGCAGCTTGACCAGTCATGGCTACACCTTC. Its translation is CASSLTSHGYTF.

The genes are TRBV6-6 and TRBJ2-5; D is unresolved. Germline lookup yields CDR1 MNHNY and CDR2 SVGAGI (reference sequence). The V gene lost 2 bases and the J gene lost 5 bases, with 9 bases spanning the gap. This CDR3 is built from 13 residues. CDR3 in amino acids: CASSYTIPETQYF. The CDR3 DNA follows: TGTGCCAGCAGTTACACAATCCCGGAGACCCAGTACTTC.

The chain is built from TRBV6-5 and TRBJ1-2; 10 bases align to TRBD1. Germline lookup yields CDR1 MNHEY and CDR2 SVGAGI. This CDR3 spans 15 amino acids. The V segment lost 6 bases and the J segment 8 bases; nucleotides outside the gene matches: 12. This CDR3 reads CASRLRRGQGIGYTF. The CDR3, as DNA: TGTGCCAGCAGGTTACGGCGGGGACAGGGGATCGGCTACACCTTC.

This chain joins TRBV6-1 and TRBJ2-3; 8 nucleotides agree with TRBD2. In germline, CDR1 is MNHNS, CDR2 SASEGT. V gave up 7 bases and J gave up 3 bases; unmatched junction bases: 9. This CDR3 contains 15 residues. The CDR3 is CASIQQAGATDTQYF. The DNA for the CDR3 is TGTGCCAGCATTCAACAAGCGGGAGCGACAGATACGCAGTATTTT.

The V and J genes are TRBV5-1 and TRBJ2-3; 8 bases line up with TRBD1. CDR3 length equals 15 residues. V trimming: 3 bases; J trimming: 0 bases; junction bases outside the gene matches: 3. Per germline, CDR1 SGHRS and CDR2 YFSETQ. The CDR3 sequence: CASSSGDRSTDTQYF. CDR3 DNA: TGCGCCAGCAGCTCGGGGGACAGGAGCACAGATACGCAGTATTTT. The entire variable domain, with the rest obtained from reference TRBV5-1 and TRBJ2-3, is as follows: KAGVTQTPRYLIKTRGQQVTLSCSPISGHRSVSWYQQTPGQGLQFLFEYFSETQRNKGNFPGRFSGRQFSNSRSEMNVSTLELGDSALYLCASSSGDRSTDTQYFGPGTRLTVL.

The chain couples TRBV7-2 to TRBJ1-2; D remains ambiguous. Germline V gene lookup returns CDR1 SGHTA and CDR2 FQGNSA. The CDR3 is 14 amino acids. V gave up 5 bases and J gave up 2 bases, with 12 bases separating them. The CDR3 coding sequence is TGTGCCAGCAGCGCCGATTCGAGCAACTATGGCTACACCTTC. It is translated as CASSADSSNYGYTF.

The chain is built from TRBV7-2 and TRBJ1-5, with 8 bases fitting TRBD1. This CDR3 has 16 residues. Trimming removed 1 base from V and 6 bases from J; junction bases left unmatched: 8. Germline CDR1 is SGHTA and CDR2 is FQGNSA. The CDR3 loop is CASSLGTGRGSQPQHF. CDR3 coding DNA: TGTGCCAGCAGCTTAGGGACAGGGCGAGGGAGTCAGCCCCAGCATTTT.

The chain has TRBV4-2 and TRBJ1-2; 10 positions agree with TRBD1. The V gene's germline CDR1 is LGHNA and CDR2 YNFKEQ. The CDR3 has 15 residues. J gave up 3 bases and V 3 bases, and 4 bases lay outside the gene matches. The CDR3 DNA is TGTGCCAGCAGCCAGCGGGACAGGGGAGACTATGGCTACACCTTC. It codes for CASSQRDRGDYGYTF.

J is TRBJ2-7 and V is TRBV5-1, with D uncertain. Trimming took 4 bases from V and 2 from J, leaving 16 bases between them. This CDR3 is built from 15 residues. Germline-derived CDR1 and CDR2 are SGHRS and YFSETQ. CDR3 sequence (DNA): TGCGCCAGCAGCAGGTCATTGGCTGATGCCTACGAGCAGTACTTC. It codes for CASSRSLADAYEQYF.

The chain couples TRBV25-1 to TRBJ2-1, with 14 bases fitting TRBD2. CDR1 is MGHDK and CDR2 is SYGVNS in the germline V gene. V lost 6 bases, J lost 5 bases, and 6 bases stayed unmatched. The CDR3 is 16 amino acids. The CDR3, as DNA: TGTGCCAGCAGAAATAGGGGACTAGCGGGAGACAATGAGCAGTTCTTC. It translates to CASRNRGLAGDNEQFF.

The CDR3 nucleotides are TGTGCCAGCAGCTTAGAGTCCAAACGATCCTACGAGCAGTACTTC. It yields the protein CASSLESKRSYEQYF. V is TRBV7-8 and J is TRBJ2-7; D remains unclear. There are 15 residues in the CDR3. V lost 1 base, J lost 1 base, and 11 bases lay in between. The germline V gene has CDR1 SGHVS and CDR2 FQNEAQ. The whole variable domain, remainder taken from reference TRBV7-8 and TRBJ2-7, is GAGVSQSPRYKVAKRGQDVALRCDPISGHVSLFWYQQALGQGPEFLTYFQNEAQLDKSGLPSDRFFAERPEGSVSTLKIQRTQQEDSAVYLCASSLESKRSYEQYFGPGTRLTVT.

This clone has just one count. CDR3: CASTSGLRSTDTQYF. DNA of the CDR3: TGTGCCAGTACTAGCGGGCTGCGTAGCACAGATACGCAGTATTTT. J is TRBJ2-3 and V is TRBV7-2; TRBD2 matches at 9 bases. This CDR3 region has 15 residues. Germline V gene lookup returns CDR1 SGHTA and CDR2 FQGNSA. V lost 9 bases and J lost 0; bases outside the gene matches: 7.

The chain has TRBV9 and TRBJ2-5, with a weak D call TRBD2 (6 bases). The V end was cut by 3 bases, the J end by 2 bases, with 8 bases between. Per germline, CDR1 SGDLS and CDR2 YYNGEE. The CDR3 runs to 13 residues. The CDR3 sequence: CASSGAGQETQYF. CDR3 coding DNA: TGTGCCAGCAGCGGGGCGGGACAAGAGACCCAGTACTTC.

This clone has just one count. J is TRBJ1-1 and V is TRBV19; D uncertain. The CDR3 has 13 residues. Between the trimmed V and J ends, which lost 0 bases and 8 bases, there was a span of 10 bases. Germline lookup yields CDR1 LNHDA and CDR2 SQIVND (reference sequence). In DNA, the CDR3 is TGTGCCAGTAGTATAGATCTTATCAGCGAAGCTTTCTTT. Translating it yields CASSIDLISEAFF.

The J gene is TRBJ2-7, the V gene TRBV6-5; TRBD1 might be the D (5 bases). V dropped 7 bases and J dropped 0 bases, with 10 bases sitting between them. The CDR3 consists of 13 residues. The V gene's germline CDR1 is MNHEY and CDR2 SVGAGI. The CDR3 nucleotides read TGTGCCAGCATTGGGGCGAGCTCCTACGAGCAGTACTTC. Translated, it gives CASIGASSYEQYF.

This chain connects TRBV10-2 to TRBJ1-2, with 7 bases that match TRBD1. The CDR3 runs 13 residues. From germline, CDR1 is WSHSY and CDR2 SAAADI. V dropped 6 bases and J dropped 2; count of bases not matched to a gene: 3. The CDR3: CASSPGQNYGYTF. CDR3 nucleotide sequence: TGCGCCAGCAGCCCGGGACAGAACTATGGCTACACCTTC.

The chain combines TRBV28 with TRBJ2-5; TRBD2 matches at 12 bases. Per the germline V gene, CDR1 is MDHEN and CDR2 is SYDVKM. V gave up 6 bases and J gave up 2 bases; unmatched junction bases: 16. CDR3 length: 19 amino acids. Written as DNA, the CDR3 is TGTGCCAGCAGAAAAAAGGCCCTAGCGGGAGGGCCACGGCAAGAGACCCAGTACTTC. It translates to CASRKKALAGGPRQETQYF.

The CDR3 DNA follows: TGTGCCATCAGTGTAGGTAACACGGTGAACATTCAGTACTTC. This sequence encodes CAISVGNTVNIQYF. The chain links TRBV10-3 to TRBJ2-4, with D uncertain. Trimming shortened V by 4 bases and J by 7 bases, and 14 bases separated the two germline ends. Germline-derived CDR1 and CDR2 are ENHRY and SYGVKD. The CDR3 loop spans 14 amino acids.

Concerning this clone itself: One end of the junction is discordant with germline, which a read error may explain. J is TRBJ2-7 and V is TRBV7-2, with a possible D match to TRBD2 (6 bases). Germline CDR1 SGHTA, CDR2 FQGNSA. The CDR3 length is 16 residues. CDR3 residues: CASSLVGGPVEGGCSF. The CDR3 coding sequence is TGTGCCAGCAGCTTAGTAGGCGGACCGGTGGAGGGTGGATGTTCGTTC.